The 22 T cell receptor beta chains reported below all come from one sample, sequenced in a study of blood T cells in healthy people across ages. Together with a sample-barcoded 5' primer, a J-beta primer mix was included in a second PCR lasting about 6 to 12 cycles. Using its own MiXCR run on the 5' RACE reads, TCRdb lists one record per CDR3 protein. The table lists around 500,000 distinct CDR3 sequences, roughly a quarter of them singletons, with over 3.5% in the top ten. These data were also filed under a second study, of T cells of mothers and their children.

The source material was blood. These TCRs come from a boy younger than 10 in good health.

Many counts were recorded for this clonotype. The gene calls are TRBV14 and TRBJ1-1; no firm D call. V was trimmed by 0 bases and J by 5 bases, leaving 10 bases between them. Germline V gene sequence: CDR1 SGHDN, CDR2 FVKESK. This CDR3 contains 14 residues. CDR3: CASSQDYGRTEAFF. In DNA form, the CDR3 reads TGTGCCAGCAGCCAAGATTACGGGCGGACTGAAGCTTTCTTT.

Only a few counts were recorded for this clonotype. The chain combines TRBV7-9 with TRBJ1-1; D remains unclear. CDR1 SEHNR and CDR2 FQNEAQ come from the germline V gene (reference sequence). V was cut by 3 bases and J by 0 bases, with 14 bases left in between. This CDR3 has 16 residues. Here the CDR3 DNA reads TGTGCCAGCAGCTTCGGCCAGATCTCCATGAACACTGAAGCTTTCTTT. Translating it yields CASSFGQISMNTEAFF.

This rearrangement joins TRBV12-3 or TRBV12-4 to TRBJ1-4; a weak D match, TRBD1 (5 bases). This CDR3 spans 13 amino acids. V lost 8 bases to trimming and J lost 3 bases, with 10 bases between them. The CDR3 reads CASQTDSNEKLFF. The CDR3 bases are TGTGCCAGCCAGACAGACTCTAATGAAAAACTGTTTTTT.

V usage is TRBV5-1 and J usage is TRBJ2-3, with 7 bases lining up with TRBD1. Germline CDR1 reads SGHRS; CDR2 reads YFSETQ. After removal of 4 bases from V and 3 bases from J, the junction contained 5 bases not matched to a gene. The CDR3 is 14 amino acids. The CDR3 loop is CASSEGAWTDTQYF. CDR3 nucleotides: TGCGCCAGCAGCGAGGGGGCTTGGACAGATACGCAGTATTTT.

This clonotype was counted between two and nine times. V gene TRBV20-1 combines with J gene TRBJ2-7; 7 bases are shared with TRBD1. With V trimmed by 6 bases and J by 0 bases, 8 bases remained unmatched. CDR3 length: 14 amino acids. The germline gives CDR1 DFQATT, CDR2 SNEGSKA (reference sequence). This chain's CDR3 is CSAYTRQGSYEQYF. DNA for the CDR3: TGCAGTGCCTACACACGACAGGGCTCCTACGAGCAGTACTTC.

This clonotype was seen more than once but under ten times. The V and J genes are TRBV6-4 and TRBJ2-1; 10 positions agree with TRBD2. J lost 6 bases, V lost 8 bases, and 10 bases had no gene match. This CDR3 region has 15 residues. Germline values: CDR1 MRHNA, CDR2 SNTAGT. CDR3 residues: CASSPKAGGPNEQFF. CDR3 DNA sequence: TGTGCCAGCTCTCCGAAAGCGGGGGGGCCCAATGAGCAGTTCTTC.

V usage is TRBV29-1 and J usage is TRBJ1-4; D remains unclear. CDR1 and CDR2 from the germline V gene are SQVTM and ANQGSEA. Trimming pared 7 bases from V and 7 bases from J, leaving 13 bases between. The CDR3 runs to 12 residues. DNA of the CDR3: TGCAGCGCTGCGGGGAGGACTGAAAAACTGTTTTTT. Its translation: CSAAGRTEKLFF.

Many counts were recorded for this clonotype. The genes are TRBV5-1 and TRBJ2-5; 10 nucleotides agree with TRBD2. Germline V CDR1 and CDR2: SGHRS, YFSETQ. V trimming: 4 bases; J trimming: 2 bases; junction bases outside the gene matches: 8. The CDR3 length is 16 residues. DNA for the CDR3: TGCGCCAGCAGCAGAACACTAGCGGGGCTTCAAGAGACCCAGTACTTC. Translated: CASSRTLAGLQETQYF.

The gene calls are TRBV6-7 and TRBJ2-7, with 10 bases fitting TRBD1. TRBV6-7 is labeled an ORF, and its function is uncertain. Trimming took 7 bases from V and 3 from J; bases not matched to a gene: 6. This CDR3 has 14 residues. The CDR3 region has the DNA TGTGCCAGCAAAAGACAGGGGGCGAGCTACGAGCAGTACTTC. It specifies CASKRQGASYEQYF.

This clonotype has only a few counts. The chain employs TRBV15 and TRBJ2-1; D is uncertain. The CDR3 has 13 residues. The V end lost 0 bases, the J end lost 6 bases, and 6 bases lay between the germline ends. Germline V gene lookup returns CDR1 LNHNV and CDR2 YYDKDF (reference sequence). The CDR3 DNA is TGTGCCACCAGCAGAGATCGTCTCAATGAGCAGTTCTTC. As protein: CATSRDRLNEQFF.

This clonotype was detected a few times. V gene TRBV29-1 combines with J gene TRBJ2-2, with 9 bases lining up with TRBD2. The CDR3 contains 14 residues. Germline CDR1 is SQVTM and CDR2 is ANQGSEA. The J segment lost 7 bases and the V segment lost 2 bases, leaving 5 bases of the junction unmatched. CDR3 region: CSVELVAGDGELFF. Written as DNA, the CDR3 is TGCAGCGTTGAATTGGTAGCGGGGGACGGGGAGCTGTTTTTT.

This clonotype was found a few times. This chain joins TRBV11-2 and TRBJ2-7; D not certain. V lost 2 bases to trimming and J lost 3 bases, with 11 bases between them. The length of the CDR3 is 14 residues. The germline gives CDR1 SGHAT, CDR2 FQNNGV. CDR3 sequence reads: CASSLLGPDYEQYF. DNA for the CDR3: TGTGCCAGCAGCTTATTAGGGCCGGACTACGAGCAGTACTTC.

The V gene is TRBV3-1, the J gene TRBJ2-5, with 14 bases fitting TRBD2. The J call is in doubt because the DNA end fits TRBJ2-1 better. Germline CDR1 LGHDT, CDR2 YNNKEL (reference sequence). The CDR3 is 16 residues long. The CDR3 nucleotides read TGTGCCAGCAGCCAAGATAGACTAGCGGGAGGGGGTGAGCAGTTCTTC. Translating gives CASSQDRLAGGGEQFF.

With regard to this clonotype: The conserved closing phenylalanine or tryptophan is absent in this CDR3, likely reflecting a read error. The genes are TRBV13 and TRBJ1-1; weak D call: TRBD1 (5 bases). Germline loops: CDR1 PRHDT, CDR2 FYEKMQ (reference sequence). V was clipped by 8 bases and J by 4 bases, with 17 bases between them. This CDR3 has 14 amino acids. The CDR3 region is CASDHEGRGTEAFS. The CDR3, as DNA: TGTGCCAGCGACCACGAGGGGAGGGGCACTGAAGCTTTCTCT.

This clonotype was observed a handful of times. The V gene is TRBV5-1, the J gene TRBJ2-3; tentative D call: TRBD2 (6 bases). Deletions cut 1 base from V and 0 bases from J, with 9 bases between. The CDR3 length is 15 residues. The germline gives CDR1 SGHRS, CDR2 YFSETQ. DNA of the CDR3: TGCGCCAGCAGCTTGATGGGGACTAGCACAGATACGCAGTATTTT. It is translated as CASSLMGTSTDTQYF.

This clonotype showed up just a few times. Given the absence of the conserved phenylalanine or tryptophan at the CDR3 end, a read error is likely. J is TRBJ2-5 and V is TRBV6-1; unclear D gene. The DNA matches TRBJ2-1 better at its end, which makes the J call doubtful. Germline CDR1 is MNHNS and CDR2 is SASEGT. The CDR3 consists of 14 residues. This CDR3 is CASYGPIRDNEQFL. The CDR3 DNA is TGTGCCAGCTATGGGCCTATTAGGGACAATGAGCAGTTCCTC.

This clonotype has just a few counts. This chain connects TRBV10-3 to TRBJ2-3; the D gene is possibly TRBD2 (5 bases). The germline CDR1 and CDR2 sequences are ENHRY and SYGVKD. Between the trimmed V and J ends, which lost 3 bases and 0 bases, there was a span of 13 bases. This CDR3 comprises 16 residues. CDR3 protein: CAISDPRRDSTDTQYF. The CDR3 DNA sequence: TGTGCCATCAGTGACCCTCGACGGGATAGCACAGATACGCAGTATTTT.

Points on this clonotype: Germline and junction disagree at one end, which may indicate a read error. The V call is TRBV20-1, the J call TRBJ1-4; D not resolved. Germline CDR1 DFQATT, CDR2 SNEGSKA (reference sequence). This CDR3 spans 14 amino acids. CDR3 protein: CSARPGHVNEKLFF. For the CDR3, the DNA is TGCAGTGCTAGACCCGGGCATGTTAATGAAAAGCTGTTTTTT.

This rearrangement joins TRBV7-9 to TRBJ2-4; the D is unclear. The CDR3 runs to 18 residues. Germline CDR1 and CDR2: SEHNR and FQNEAQ (reference sequence). V lost 1 base and J lost 0, with 16 bases in between. The CDR3 nucleotides are TGTGCCAGCAGCTTAGGATCGTTGAAGGATCTAGCCAAAAACATTCAGTACTTC. It is translated as CASSLGSLKDLAKNIQYF.

This chain uses TRBV20-1 with TRBJ2-5; D gene ambiguous. Germline V CDR1 and CDR2: DFQATT, SNEGSKA (reference sequence). V was cut by 3 bases and J by 5 bases, with 10 bases left in between. There are 12 residues in the CDR3. The CDR3 DNA follows: TGCAGTGCTAGTGGTAGATCTGAGACCCAGTACTTC. It translates to CSASGRSETQYF.

The chain carries TRBV20-1 and TRBJ2-6; tentatively, D is TRBD1 (6 bases). The V gene's germline CDR1 is DFQATT and CDR2 SNEGSKA (reference sequence). The CDR3 is made up of 15 amino acids. V was shortened by 0 bases and J by 5 bases, with 11 bases between the two germline ends. CDR3 DNA sequence: TGCAGTGCTAGAGATCGGACAGCACGGGCCAACGTCCTGACTTTC. Its protein product is CSARDRTARANVLTF.

This clonotype has a handful of counts. The chain joins TRBV7-2 to TRBJ2-1; no definite D call. The CDR3 contains 12 residues. Germline values: CDR1 SGHTA, CDR2 FQGNSA. Trimming stripped 2 bases from V and 8 bases from J, with 7 bases between. This CDR3 reads CASSLRQYEQFF. CDR3 nucleotide sequence: TGTGCCAGCAGCTTAAGGCAATATGAGCAGTTCTTC. Full variable domain (remainder filled in from reference TRBV7-2 and TRBJ2-1): GAGVSQSPSNKVTEKGKDVELRCDPISGHTALYWYRQSLGQGLEFLIYFQGNSAPDKSGLPSDRFSAERTGGSVSTLTIQRTQQEDSAVYLCASSLRQYEQFFGPGTRLTVL.